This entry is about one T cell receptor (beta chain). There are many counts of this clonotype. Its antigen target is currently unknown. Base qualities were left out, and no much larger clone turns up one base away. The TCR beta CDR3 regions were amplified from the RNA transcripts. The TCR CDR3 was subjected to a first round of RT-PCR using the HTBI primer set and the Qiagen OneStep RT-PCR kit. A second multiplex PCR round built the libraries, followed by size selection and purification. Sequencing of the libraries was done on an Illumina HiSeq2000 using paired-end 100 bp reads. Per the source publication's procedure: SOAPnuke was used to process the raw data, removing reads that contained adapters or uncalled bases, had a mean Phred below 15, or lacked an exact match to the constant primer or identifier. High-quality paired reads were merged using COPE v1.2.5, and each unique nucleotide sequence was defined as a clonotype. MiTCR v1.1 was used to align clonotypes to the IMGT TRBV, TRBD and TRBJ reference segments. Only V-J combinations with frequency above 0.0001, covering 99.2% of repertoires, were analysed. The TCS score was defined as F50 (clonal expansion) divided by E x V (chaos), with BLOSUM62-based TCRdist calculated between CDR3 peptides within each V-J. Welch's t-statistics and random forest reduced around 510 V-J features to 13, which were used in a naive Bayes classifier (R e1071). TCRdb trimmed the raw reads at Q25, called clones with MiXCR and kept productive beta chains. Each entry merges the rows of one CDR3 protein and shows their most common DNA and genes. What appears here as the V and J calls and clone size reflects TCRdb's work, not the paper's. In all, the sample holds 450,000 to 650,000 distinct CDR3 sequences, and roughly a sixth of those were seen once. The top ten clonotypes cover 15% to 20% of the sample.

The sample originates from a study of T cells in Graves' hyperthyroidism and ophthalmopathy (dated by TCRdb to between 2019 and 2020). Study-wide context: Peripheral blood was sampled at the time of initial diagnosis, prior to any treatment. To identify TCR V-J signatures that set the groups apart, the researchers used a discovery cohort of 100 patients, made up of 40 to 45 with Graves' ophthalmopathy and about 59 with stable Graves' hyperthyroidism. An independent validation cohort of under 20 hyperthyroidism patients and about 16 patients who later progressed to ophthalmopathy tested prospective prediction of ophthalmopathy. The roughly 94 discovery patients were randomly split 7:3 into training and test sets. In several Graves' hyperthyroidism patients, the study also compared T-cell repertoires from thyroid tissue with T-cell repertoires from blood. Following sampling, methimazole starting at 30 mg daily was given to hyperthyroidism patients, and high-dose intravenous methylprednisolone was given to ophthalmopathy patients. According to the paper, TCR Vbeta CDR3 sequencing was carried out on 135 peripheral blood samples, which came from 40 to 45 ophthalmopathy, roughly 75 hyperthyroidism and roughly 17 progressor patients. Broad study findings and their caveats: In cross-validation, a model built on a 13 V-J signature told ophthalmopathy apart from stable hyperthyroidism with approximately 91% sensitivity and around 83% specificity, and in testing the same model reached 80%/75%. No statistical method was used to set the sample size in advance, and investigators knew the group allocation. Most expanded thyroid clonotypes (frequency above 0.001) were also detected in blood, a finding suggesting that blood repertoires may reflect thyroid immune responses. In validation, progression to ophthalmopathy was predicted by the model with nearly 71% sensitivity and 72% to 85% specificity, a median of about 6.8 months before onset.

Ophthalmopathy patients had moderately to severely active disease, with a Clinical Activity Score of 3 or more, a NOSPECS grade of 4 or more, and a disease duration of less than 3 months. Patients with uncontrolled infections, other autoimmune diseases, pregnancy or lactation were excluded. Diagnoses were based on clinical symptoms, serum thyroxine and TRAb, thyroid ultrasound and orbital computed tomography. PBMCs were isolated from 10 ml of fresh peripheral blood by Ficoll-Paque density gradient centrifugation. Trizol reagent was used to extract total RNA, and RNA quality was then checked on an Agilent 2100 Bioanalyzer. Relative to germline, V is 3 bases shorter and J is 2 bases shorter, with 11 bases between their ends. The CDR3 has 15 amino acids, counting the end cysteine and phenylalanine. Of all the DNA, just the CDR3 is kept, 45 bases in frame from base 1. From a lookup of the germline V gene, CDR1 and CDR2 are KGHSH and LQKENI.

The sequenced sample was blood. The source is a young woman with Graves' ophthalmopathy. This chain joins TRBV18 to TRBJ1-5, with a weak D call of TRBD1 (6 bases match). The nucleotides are TGTGCCAGCTCACCTATGGGGGGCGGCAATCAGCCCCAGCATTTT. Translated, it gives CASSPMGGGNQPQHF.